Included here is one T cell receptor (beta chain) sequence, with context. This sample was taken from a study of blood T cell repertoires in COVID-19. About the study: Material from acute and convalescent COVID-19 was sourced from the United States, Italy and Spain. PBMCs, B-cell-depleted T cells, or T cells provided the cDNA or gDNA that made up the material.

Clones were read by immunoSEQ multiplex PCR, and TCRdb kept only the in-frame ones, dropping some. The repertoire includes about 240,000 clones, about 80% of them detected once, and approximately 3.2% sits in the top ten. This CDR3 has 15 amino acids. The V and J ends lost 5 bases and 3 bases, in that order; junction bases with no gene match: 7. In germline, CDR1 is MNHEY, CDR2 SMNVEV (reference sequence). This receptor was obtained from a woman of 80 years or more with acute or convalescent COVID-19. V and J are TRBV27 and TRBJ2-1, with TRBD1 matching over 7 bases. Sequencing was done on a sample of peripheral blood. CDR3 DNA sequence: TGTGCCAGCAGTACCCGGGACAGATACTACAATGAGCAGTTCTTC. Protein: CASSTRDRYYNEQFF.